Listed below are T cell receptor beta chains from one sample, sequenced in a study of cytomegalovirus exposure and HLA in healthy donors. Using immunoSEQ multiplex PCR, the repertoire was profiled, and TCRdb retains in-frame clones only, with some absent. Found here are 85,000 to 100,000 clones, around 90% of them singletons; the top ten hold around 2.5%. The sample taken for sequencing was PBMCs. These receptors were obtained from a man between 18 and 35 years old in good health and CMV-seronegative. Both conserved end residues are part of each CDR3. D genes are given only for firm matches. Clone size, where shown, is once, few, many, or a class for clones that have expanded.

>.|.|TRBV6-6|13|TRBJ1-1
CASSNRVYTEAFF
TGTGCCAGCAGTAACAGGGTGTACACTGAAGCTTTCTTT
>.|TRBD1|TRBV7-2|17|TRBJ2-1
CASSTLIGTGLYNEQFF
TGTGCCAGCAGCACCCTAATCGGGACAGGGTTATACAATGAGCAGTTCTTC
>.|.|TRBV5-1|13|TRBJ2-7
CASSLLADYEQYF
TGCGCCAGCAGCTTGTTAGCGGACTACGAGCAGTACTTC
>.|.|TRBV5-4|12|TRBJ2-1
CASSWTTTEQFF
TGTGCCAGCAGCTGGACTACTACTGAGCAGTTCTTC
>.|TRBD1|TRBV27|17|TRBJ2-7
CAARSSSVPGQAYEQYF
TGTGCCGCCCGAAGTAGCTCAGTTCCGGGACAGGCCTACGAGCAGTACTTC
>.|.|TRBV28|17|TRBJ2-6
CASSSQPAGSGANVLTF
TGTGCCAGCAGTTCCCAACCGGCAGGCTCTGGGGCCAACGTCCTGACTTTC
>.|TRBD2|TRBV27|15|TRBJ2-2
CASSLLAGETGELFF
TGTGCCAGCAGTTTACTAGCGGGGGAAACCGGGGAGCTGTTTTTT
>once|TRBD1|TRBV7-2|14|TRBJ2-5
CASSHDRGSETQYF
TGTGCCAGCAGCCACGACAGGGGGTCTGAGACCCAGTACTTC
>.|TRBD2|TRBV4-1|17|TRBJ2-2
CASSQNLGLAGAGELFF
TGCGCCAGCAGCCAGAACCTGGGACTAGCGGGAGCCGGGGAGCTGTTTTTT
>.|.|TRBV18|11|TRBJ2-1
CASSPGVEQFF
TGTGCCAGCTCACCGGGAGTCGAGCAGTTCTTC
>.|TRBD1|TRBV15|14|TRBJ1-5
CATSDRVYIQPQHF
TGTGCCACCAGTGACAGGGTTTATATCCAGCCCCAGCATTTT
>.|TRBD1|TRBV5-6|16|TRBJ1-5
CASSFSGGARNQPQHF
TGTGCCAGCAGCTTTTCAGGGGGTGCCCGCAATCAGCCCCAGCATTTT
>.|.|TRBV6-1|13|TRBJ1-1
CASRTSGNTEAFF
TGTGCCAGCAGGACCTCAGGGAACACTGAAGCTTTCTTT
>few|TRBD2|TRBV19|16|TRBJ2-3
CASSHLLRGSTDTQYF
TGTGCCAGTAGCCACCTCTTGCGGGGGAGCACAGATACGCAGTATTTT
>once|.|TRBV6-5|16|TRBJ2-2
CASSYSVPGRPGELFF
TGTGCCAGCAGTTACTCCGTTCCAGGCCGGCCCGGGGAGCTGTTTTTT
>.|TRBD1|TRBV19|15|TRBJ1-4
CASSMSGTGTEKLFF
TGTGCCAGTAGTATGAGTGGGACAGGGACTGAAAAACTGTTTTTT
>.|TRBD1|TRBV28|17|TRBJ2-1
CASSPRDRGSSYNEQFF
TGTGCCAGCTCACCTCGGGACAGGGGGAGCTCCTACAATGAGCAGTTCTTC
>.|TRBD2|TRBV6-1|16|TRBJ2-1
CASSEPSGSSYNEQFF
TGTGCCAGCAGTGAACCGAGCGGGAGCTCCTACAATGAGCAGTTCTTC
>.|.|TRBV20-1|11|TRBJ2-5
CSASSVETQYF
TGCAGTGCTAGTTCGGTCGAGACCCAGTACTTC
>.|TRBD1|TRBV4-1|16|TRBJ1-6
CASRMTGTTTGSPLHF
TGCGCCAGCAGGATGACAGGGACCACAACGGGTTCACCCCTCCACTTT
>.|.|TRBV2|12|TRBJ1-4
CASSSGNEKLFF
TGTGCCAGCAGTTCGGGGAATGAAAAACTGTTTTTT
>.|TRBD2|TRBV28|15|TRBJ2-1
CASSPRLAVHNEQFF
TGTGCCAGCAGTCCCCGACTAGCGGTACACAATGAGCAGTTCTTC
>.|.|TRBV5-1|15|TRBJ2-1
CASSLDPGLNNEQFF
TGCGCCAGCAGCTTGGACCCCGGACTGAACAATGAGCAGTTCTTC
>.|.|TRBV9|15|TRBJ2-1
CASSVEGGGFDEQFF
TGTGCCAGCAGCGTAGAGGGTGGGGGGTTCGATGAGCAGTTCTTC
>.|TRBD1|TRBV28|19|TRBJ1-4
CASSYGPGQGPLTNEKLFF
TGTGCCAGCAGTTACGGACCGGGACAGGGGCCCTTGACTAATGAAAAACTGTTTTTT
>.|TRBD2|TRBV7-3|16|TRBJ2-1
CASSTTTSGRIGEQFF
TGTGCCAGCAGCACAACGACTAGCGGGAGGATTGGTGAGCAGTTCTTC
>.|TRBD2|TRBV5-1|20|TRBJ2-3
CASSLFGTSGSPTSTDTQYF
TGCGCCAGCAGCCTCTTTGGGACTAGCGGGAGCCCCACTAGCACAGATACGCAGTATTTT
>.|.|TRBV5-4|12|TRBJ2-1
CASSLVGTQQFF
TGTGCCAGCAGCTTGGTGGGCACCCAGCAGTTCTTC
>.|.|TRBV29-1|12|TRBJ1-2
CSVDTGNYGYTF
TGCAGCGTGGATACAGGCAACTATGGCTACACCTTC
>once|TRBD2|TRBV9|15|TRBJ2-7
CASSVGGRAHDEQYF
TGTGCCAGCAGCGTAGGCGGGAGGGCCCATGACGAGCAGTACTTC
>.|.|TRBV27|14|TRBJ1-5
CASRPDRSNQPQHF
TGTGCCAGCAGACCTGACAGGAGCAATCAGCCCCAGCATTTT
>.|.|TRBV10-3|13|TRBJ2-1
CAISEKQFNEQFF
TGTGCCATCAGTGAAAAGCAATTCAATGAGCAGTTCTTC
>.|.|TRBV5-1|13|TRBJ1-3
CASSFSSGNTIYF
TGCGCCAGCAGCTTCAGCTCTGGAAACACCATATATTTT
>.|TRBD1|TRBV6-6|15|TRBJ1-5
CASSTITQGDQPQHF
TGTGCCAGCAGCACCATTACTCAGGGGGATCAGCCCCAGCATTTT
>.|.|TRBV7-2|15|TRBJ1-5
CASSLVGTSNQPQHF
TGTGCCAGCAGCTTAGTCGGGACTTCCAATCAGCCCCAGCATTTT
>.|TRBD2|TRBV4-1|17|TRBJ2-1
CASSLFGTSGTYNEQFF
TGCGCCAGCAGCCTATTCGGGACTAGCGGTACCTACAATGAGCAGTTCTTC
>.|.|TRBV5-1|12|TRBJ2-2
CASCENTGELFF
TGCGCCAGCTGCGAAAACACCGGGGAGCTGTTTTTT